The present entry profiles one T cell receptor (beta chain) with its context. By how much of the sample it makes up, this clonotype is medium-sized (0.01 to 0.1%). The antigen this receptor binds is unknown. No clone much larger than this one lies a single base away; base qualities are absent. The sample comes from a study of T cells in AML relapse after transplant (dated by TCRdb to 2018 to 2020). Looking at the study overall: Clinically matched patients in whom long-term complete remission was maintained, with more than 3 years of follow-up, were used as remission controls. Remission samples were obtained from bone marrow collected about 1 year after HSCT from patients in whom complete remission was maintained. This retrospective study examined inhibitory receptor expression and TCR repertoires of bone marrow T cells in patients who received allogeneic HSCT for myeloid malignancy.

Trimming removed 4 bases from V and 4 bases from J; the gene matches leave 5 bases unexplained. Spanning cysteine to phenylalanine, the CDR3 consists of 14 amino acids. Just CDR3 DNA is preserved here, 42 bases in frame from base 1. CDR1 and CDR2 are read off the germline V gene as KGHSH and LQKENI. The research as a whole found: The TCR repertoire comparisons were based on very few samples, with only a few individuals in each group for unsorted bone marrow.

Libraries came from PCR. A modified RACE PCR protocol, rather than multiplex PCR, was used to amplify TCR alpha and beta chains from RNA. Libraries were sequenced on an Illumina MiSeq, and raw reads were demultiplexed according to sample-specific barcode combinations. Concerning the study's data processing: MiXCR software was used to identify TCR clonotypes from the sequencing reads. TCRdb handled the public reads itself, with Q25 trimming in fastp and clone calling in MiXCR, and kept productive beta chains. Rows are combined by CDR3 protein, so each entry shows the most common genes and DNA. In this record, the V and J calls reflect TCRdb's handling and not the investigators' own analysis. This sample gives 3,000 to 4,500 distinct CDR3 sequences in total; roughly 10% of them show up just once. Roughly 32% of the sample is taken by the ten largest.

The sequence was obtained from a human donor who had a stem cell transplant for acute myeloid leukemia. Following a transplant, some T lymphocytes may have been derived from the graft donor. The rearrangement combines TRBV18 with TRBJ1-2; 8 middle bases align to TRBD1. The sequencing used bone marrow, either the whole sample or a sorted T cell fraction (not recorded which), collected in complete remission. The nucleotides are TGTGCCAGCTCACAGGGACAGGATCCCTATGGCTACACCTTC. Its protein product is CASSQGQDPYGYTF. With all but the CDR3 taken from the reference TRBV18 and TRBJ1-2 genes, the full variable domain is: NAGVMQNPRHLVRRRGQEARLRCSPMKGHSHVYWYRQLPEEGLKFMVYLQKENIIDESGMPKERFSAEFPKEGPSILRIQQVVRGDSAAYFCASSQGQDPYGYTFGSGTRLTVV.